This record concerns one T cell receptor (beta chain) sequence. The antigen is not known. Mismatch with germline at one junction end may stem from a read error. Amplification of TCR beta CDR3 regions was performed using RNA transcripts as template. Carried out on the TCR CDR3, a first-round RT-PCR used the HTBI primer set. In TCRdb, the multiplex PCR reads were re-called with MiXCR into one record per CDR3 protein. The sample records approximately 560,000 distinct CDR3 sequences, around 45% being singletons. These data originate in a study of T cells in Graves' hyperthyroidism and ophthalmopathy. Germline lookup yields CDR1 SNHLY and CDR2 FYNNEI. This CDR3 region has 15 residues. Study results and limitations: Ophthalmopathy was separated from stable hyperthyroidism by a 13 V-J model.

V usage is TRBV2 and J usage is TRBJ2-5; 7 positions match TRBD1. Specimen: peripheral blood or thyroid tissue (not recorded which). This sequence originates from a woman aged 18 to 35 with Graves' hyperthyroidism. The CDR3 spells CATSDHRGSQETQYF. CDR3 DNA sequence: TGTGCCACCAGTGACCACAGGGGATCTCAAGAGACCCAGTACTTC.